Listed below are T cell receptor beta chains from one sample, sequenced in a study of post-analysis software for immune sequencing data. From the PCR reads, TCRdb called clonotypes with MiXCR, one entry per CDR3 protein. Of some 690,000 distinct CDR3 sequences in the sample, roughly 27% were seen once. Input material: blood. Source of these receptors: a girl aged 5-17 years with multiple sclerosis. Each CDR3 is given with its conserved first and last residue. The order of the fields is J gene, D gene, V gene, clone size, CDR3 DNA, CDR3 protein. D genes are given only for firm matches. The size entry is marked missing in some rows and otherwise reads once, few, many or a size class.

>TRBJ2-3|.|TRBV15|once
TGTGCCACCAGCAGAGATAAGGGGAGTACAGATACGCAGTATTTT
CATSRDKGSTDTQYF
>TRBJ2-3|TRBD1|TRBV6-6|few
TGTGCCAGCAGGGCTGGGACAGCCACGCAGTATTTT
CASRAGTATQYF
>TRBJ2-2|TRBD1|TRBV5-1|.
TGCGCCAGCAGCCTGGACAGGGGGACCTTTACCGGGGAGCTGTTTTTT
CASSLDRGTFTGELFF
>TRBJ1-2|.|TRBV6-2/TRBV6-3|.
TGTGCCAGCACCCGGGCCTTCCCAAGCTATGGCTACACCTTC
CASTRAFPSYGYTF
>TRBJ2-1|TRBD2|TRBV7-9|.
TGTACCAGCAGCCGACTAGCGGGAGGGTACAATGAGCAGTTCTTC
CTSSRLAGGYNEQFF
>TRBJ1-1|.|TRBV29-1|few
TGCAGCGTTGATACAGGGATAGGCACTGAAGCTTTCTTT
CSVDTGIGTEAFF
>TRBJ2-1|TRBD2|TRBV5-1|few
TGCGCCAGCAGCTTTCTTACGGGGGGGCCCCATGAGCAGTTCTTC
CASSFLTGGPHEQFF
>TRBJ1-1|.|TRBV7-2|.
TGTGCCAGCAGCTTATACGACACTGAAGCTTTCTTT
CASSLYDTEAFF
>TRBJ1-5|TRBD1|TRBV3-1|.
TGTGCCAGCAGCCTGACAGGGGAACAGCCCCAGCATTTT
CASSLTGEQPQHF
>TRBJ1-5|.|TRBV5-1|many
TGTGCCAGCAGTTTAGCCAGCAATCAGCCCCAGCATTTT
CASSLASNQPQHF
>TRBJ2-1|TRBD1|TRBV20-1|.
TGCAGTGCTTCCACCGGGACAGGGTTTAATATGGGCTCCTACAATGAGCAGTTCTTC
CSASTGTGFNMGSYNEQFF
>TRBJ1-1|.|TRBV14|few
TGTGCCAGCAGCCATCAGGGCTCCACTGAAGCTTTCTTT
CASSHQGSTEAFF
>TRBJ2-3|.|TRBV7-6|.
TGTGCCAGCAGCTCTGACAGTTTGGCGCAGTATTTT
CASSSDSLAQYF
>TRBJ1-2|TRBD1|TRBV3-1|.
TGTGCCAGCAGCCGCTCGGACAGGGAAAGTGGCTACACCTTC
CASSRSDRESGYTF
>TRBJ1-2|TRBD1|TRBV5-6|.
TGTGCCAGCAGCCTTCCGGACAGGGGGGGGCCTGGCTACACCTTC
CASSLPDRGGPGYTF
>TRBJ2-3|.|TRBV12-3/TRBV12-4|.
TGTGCCAGCAGTTTAGTGGGCGCCAGCACAGATGCGCAGTATTTT
CASSLVGASTDAQYF
>TRBJ1-2|TRBD1|TRBV5-1|.
TGCGCCAGCAGCGTGGGAACAGGGGGGCCGTATGGCTACACCTTC
CASSVGTGGPYGYTF
>TRBJ2-1|TRBD2|TRBV7-6|few
TGTGCCAGCAGCTTAGAGGCAGCGGGAGGGCGGGCAAGCTCCTACAATGAGCAGTTCTTC
CASSLEAAGGRASSYNEQFF
>TRBJ1-1|.|TRBV15|few
TGTGCCACCAGCAGACCAGGGTTTGGCGGCATTGAAGCTTTCTTT
CATSRPGFGGIEAFF
>TRBJ1-2|TRBD1|TRBV12-3/TRBV12-4|once
TGTGCCAGCAGCCCCGGGACAGAAACTGGCTGCACCTTC
CASSPGTETGCTF
>TRBJ2-1|.|TRBV6-1|.
TGTGCCAGCAGTGACATGAGGAATATTGAGCAGTTCTTC
CASSDMRNIEQFF
>TRBJ2-5|TRBD1|TRBV15|few
TGTGCCACCAGCAGAGTTCCCTCGACAGGGGGCCGTGAGACCCAGTACTTC
CATSRVPSTGGRETQYF
>TRBJ2-1|.|TRBV15|.
TGTGCCACCAGCAGAGACGGGGAGCAGTTCTTC
CATSRDGEQFF
>TRBJ1-1|.|TRBV29-1|.
TGCAGCGCCGACAGGCGGGGAACGAACACTGAAGCTTTCTTT
CSADRRGTNTEAFF
>TRBJ1-5|.|TRBV15|few
TGTGCCACCAGCAGGGAGGGAGGTAATCAGCCCCAGCATTTT
CATSREGGNQPQHF
>TRBJ2-5|TRBD2|TRBV4-2|.
TGTGCCAGCAGCCAAGGGGGAGGGGTCAATGAGCAGTACTTC
CASSQGGGVNEQYF
>TRBJ2-4|TRBD1|TRBV6-6|.
TGTGCCAGCACCCTGTGGGTCCGGGACAGGGTTATTCAGTACTTC
CASTLWVRDRVIQYF
>TRBJ2-3|TRBD1|TRBV3-1|few
TGTGCCAGCAGCCCAAGGGCGGGGCGGACAGGGCCAGATACGCAGTATTTT
CASSPRAGRTGPDTQYF
>TRBJ2-5|.|TRBV7-9|.
TGTGCCAGCAGCTCGACACACCAAGAGACCCAGTACTTC
CASSSTHQETQYF
>TRBJ2-5|TRBD2|TRBV20-1|many
TGCAGTGCTAGGGGACTAGCTGAGACCCAGTACTTC
CSARGLAETQYF
>TRBJ2-6|.|TRBV5-1|few
TGCGCCAGCAGCCTTACTTCACCAGGGGCCAACGTCCTGACTTTC
CASSLTSPGANVLTF
>TRBJ2-6|.|TRBV7-2|many
TGTGCCAGCAGCCTCCGCTCTGGGGCCAACGTCCTGACTTTC
CASSLRSGANVLTF
>TRBJ1-2|TRBD1|TRBV29-1|.
TGCAGCGTTGGTATAGGGACAGATGGCTATGGCTACACCTTC
CSVGIGTDGYGYTF
>TRBJ2-3|.|TRBV7-9|.
TGTGCCACCCAACCACCAGGGACAGATACGCAGTATTTT
CATQPPGTDTQYF